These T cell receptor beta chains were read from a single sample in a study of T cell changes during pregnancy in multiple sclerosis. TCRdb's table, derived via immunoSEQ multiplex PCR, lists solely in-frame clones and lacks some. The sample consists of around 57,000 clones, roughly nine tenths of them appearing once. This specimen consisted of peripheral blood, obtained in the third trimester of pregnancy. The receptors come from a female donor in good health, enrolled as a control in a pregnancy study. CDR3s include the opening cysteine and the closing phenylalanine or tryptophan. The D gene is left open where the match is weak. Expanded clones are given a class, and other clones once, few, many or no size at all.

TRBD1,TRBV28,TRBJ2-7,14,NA,CASSSGTVVGEQYF,TGTGCCAGCAGTTCCGGGACAGTCGTGGGGGAGCAGTACTTC
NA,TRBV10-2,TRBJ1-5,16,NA,CATSRGGPKSNQPQHF,TGCGCCACTTCAAGGGGGGGTCCGAAAAGCAATCAGCCCCAGCATTTT
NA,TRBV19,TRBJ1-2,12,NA,CASSIANYGYTF,TGTGCCAGTAGTATTGCGAACTATGGCTACACCTTC
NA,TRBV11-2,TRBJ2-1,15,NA,CASSLYLARPNEQFF,TGTGCCAGCAGCTTATATCTAGCCCGACCTAATGAGCAGTTCTTC
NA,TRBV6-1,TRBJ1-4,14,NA,CASRTQATNEKLFF,TGTGCCAGCCGGACACAAGCAACTAATGAAAAACTGTTTTTT
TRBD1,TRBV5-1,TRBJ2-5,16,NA,CASSSGDRGLGETQYF,TGCGCCAGCAGCTCGGGGGACAGGGGGCTAGGAGAGACCCAGTACTTC
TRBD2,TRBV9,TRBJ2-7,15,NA,CASSVAASGSYEQYF,TGTGCCAGCAGCGTAGCCGCTAGCGGGTCCTACGAGCAGTACTTC
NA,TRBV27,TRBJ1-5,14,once,CASSFAGNDQPQHF,TGTGCCAGCAGTTTTGCGGGAAACGATCAGCCCCAGCATTTT
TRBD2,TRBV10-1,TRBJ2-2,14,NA,CASPWGGYTGELFF,TGCGCCAGCCCATGGGGGGGGTACACCGGGGAGCTGTTTTTT
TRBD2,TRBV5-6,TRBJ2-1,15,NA,CASSLEAGWADEQFF,TGTGCCAGCAGCTTGGAAGCGGGATGGGCCGATGAGCAGTTCTTC
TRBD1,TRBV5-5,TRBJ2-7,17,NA,CASSLVVGKQGTYEQYF,TGTGCCAGCAGCTTGGTGGTCGGGAAACAGGGGACCTACGAGCAGTACTTC
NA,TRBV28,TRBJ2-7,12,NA,CASSMSAPGGYF,TGTGCCAGCAGTATGTCGGCGCCCGGGGGGTACTTC
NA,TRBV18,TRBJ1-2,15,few,CASSPETQANYGYTF,TGTGCCAGCTCACCGGAGACACAGGCTAACTATGGCTACACCTTC
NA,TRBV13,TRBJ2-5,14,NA,CASSSKLNQETQYF,TGTGCCAGCAGCTCCAAGCTGAACCAAGAGACCCAGTACTTC
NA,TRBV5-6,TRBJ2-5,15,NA,CASSLRDTIQETQYF,TGTGCCAGCAGCCTCCGGGACACCATCCAAGAGACCCAGTACTTC
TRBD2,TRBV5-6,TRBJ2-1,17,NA,CASSLGEVRLAGGEQFF,TGTGCCAGCAGCTTGGGCGAAGTTCGACTAGCGGGAGGTGAGCAGTTCTTC
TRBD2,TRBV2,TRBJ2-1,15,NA,CASSPPELAPNEQFF,TGTGCCAGCAGTCCCCCCGAACTAGCGCCCAATGAGCAGTTCTTC
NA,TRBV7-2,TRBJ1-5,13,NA,CASSPDQGQPQHF,TGTGCCAGCAGCCCGGACCAGGGTCAGCCCCAGCATTTT
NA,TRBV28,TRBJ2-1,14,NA,CASTSAGPNNEQFF,TGTGCCAGCACGTCCGCGGGGCCAAACAATGAGCAGTTCTTC
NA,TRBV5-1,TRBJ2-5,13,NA,CASSPRYQETQYF,TGCGCCAGCAGCCCTCGGTACCAAGAGACCCAGTACTTC
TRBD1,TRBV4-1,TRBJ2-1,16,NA,CASSQDGDRAYNEQFF,TGCGCCAGCAGCCAAGATGGGGACAGGGCCTACAATGAGCAGTTCTTC
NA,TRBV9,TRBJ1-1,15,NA,CASSVDGRGRSEAFF,TGTGCCAGCAGCGTAGATGGCAGGGGTCGCTCCGAAGCTTTCTTT
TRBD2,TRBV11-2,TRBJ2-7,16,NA,CASRPAGGTRPYEQYF,TGTGCCAGCAGACCCGCGGGGGGGACTCGGCCCTACGAGCAGTACTTC
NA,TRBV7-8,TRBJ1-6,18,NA,CASSLARPGSSYNSPLHF,TGTGCCAGCAGCTTGGCCAGGCCCGGAAGCTCCTATAATTCACCCCTCCACTTT